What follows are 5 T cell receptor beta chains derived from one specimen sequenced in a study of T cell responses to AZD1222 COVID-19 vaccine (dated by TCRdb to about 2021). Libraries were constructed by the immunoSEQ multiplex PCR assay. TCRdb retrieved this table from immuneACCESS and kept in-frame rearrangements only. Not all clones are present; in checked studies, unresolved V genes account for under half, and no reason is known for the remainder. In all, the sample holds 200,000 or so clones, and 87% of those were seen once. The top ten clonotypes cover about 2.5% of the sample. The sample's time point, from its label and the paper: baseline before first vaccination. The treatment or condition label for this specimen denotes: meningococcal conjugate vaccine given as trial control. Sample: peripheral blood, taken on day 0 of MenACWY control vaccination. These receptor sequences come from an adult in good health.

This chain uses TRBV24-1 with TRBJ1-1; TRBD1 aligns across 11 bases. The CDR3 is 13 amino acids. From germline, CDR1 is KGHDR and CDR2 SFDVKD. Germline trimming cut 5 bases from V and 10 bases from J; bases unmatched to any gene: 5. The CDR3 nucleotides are TGTGCCACCAGTGGCCGGGACAGGGGGGTAGCTTTCTTT. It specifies CATSGRDRGVAFF.

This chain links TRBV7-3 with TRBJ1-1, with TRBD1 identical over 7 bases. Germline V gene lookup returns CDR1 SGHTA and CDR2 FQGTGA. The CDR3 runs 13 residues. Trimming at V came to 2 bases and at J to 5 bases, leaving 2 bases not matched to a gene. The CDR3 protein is CASSLDRETEAFF. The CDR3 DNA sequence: TGTGCCAGCAGCTTAGACAGGGAGACTGAAGCTTTCTTT.

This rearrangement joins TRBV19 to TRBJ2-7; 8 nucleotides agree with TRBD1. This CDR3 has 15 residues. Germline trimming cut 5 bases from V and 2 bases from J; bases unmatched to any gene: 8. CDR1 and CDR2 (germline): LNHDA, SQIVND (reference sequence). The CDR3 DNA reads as TGTGCCAGTAGTCCCGACAGGGGAAGGACCTACGAGCAGTACTTC. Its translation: CASSPDRGRTYEQYF.

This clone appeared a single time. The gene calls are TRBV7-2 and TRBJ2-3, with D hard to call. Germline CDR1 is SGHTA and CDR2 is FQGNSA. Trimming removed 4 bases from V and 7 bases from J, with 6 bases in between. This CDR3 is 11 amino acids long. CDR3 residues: CASSSPHTQYF. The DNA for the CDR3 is TGTGCCAGCAGCTCCCCCCATACGCAGTATTTT.

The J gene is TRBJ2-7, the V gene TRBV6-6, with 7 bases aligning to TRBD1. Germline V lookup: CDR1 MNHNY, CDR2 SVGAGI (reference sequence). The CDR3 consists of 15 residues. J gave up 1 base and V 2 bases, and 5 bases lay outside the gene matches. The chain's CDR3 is CASSYTGDRSYEQYF. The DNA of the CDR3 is TGTGCCAGCAGTTACACCGGGGACAGATCCTACGAGCAGTACTTC.